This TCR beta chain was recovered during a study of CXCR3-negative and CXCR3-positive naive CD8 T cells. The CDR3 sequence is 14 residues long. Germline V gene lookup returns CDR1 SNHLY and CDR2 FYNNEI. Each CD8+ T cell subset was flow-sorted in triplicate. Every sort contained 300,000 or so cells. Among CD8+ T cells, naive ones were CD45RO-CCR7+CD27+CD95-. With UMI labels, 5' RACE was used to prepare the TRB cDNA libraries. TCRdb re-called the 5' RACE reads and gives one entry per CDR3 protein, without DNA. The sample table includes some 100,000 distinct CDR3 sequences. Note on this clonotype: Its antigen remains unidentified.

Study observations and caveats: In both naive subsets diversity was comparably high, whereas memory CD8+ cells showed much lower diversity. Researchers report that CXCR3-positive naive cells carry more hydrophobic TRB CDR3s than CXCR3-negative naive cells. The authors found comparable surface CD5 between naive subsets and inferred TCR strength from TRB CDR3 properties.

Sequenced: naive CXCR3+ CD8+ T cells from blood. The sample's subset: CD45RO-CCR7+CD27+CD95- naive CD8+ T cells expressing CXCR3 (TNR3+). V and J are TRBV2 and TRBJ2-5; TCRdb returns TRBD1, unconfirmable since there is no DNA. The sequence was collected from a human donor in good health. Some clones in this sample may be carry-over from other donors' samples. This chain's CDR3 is CASTWTGGQETQYF.